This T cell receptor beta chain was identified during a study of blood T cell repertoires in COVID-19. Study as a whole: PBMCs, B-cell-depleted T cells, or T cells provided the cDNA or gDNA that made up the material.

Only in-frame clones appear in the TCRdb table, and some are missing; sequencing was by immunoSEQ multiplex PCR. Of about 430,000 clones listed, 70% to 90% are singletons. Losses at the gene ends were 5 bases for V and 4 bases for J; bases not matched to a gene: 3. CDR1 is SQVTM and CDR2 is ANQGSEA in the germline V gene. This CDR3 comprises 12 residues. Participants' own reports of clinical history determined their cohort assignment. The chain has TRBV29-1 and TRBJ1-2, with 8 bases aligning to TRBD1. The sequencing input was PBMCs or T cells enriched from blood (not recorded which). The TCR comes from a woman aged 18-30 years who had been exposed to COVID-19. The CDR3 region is CSVPRGLYGYTF. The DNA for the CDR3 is TGCAGCGTTCCCAGGGGGCTCTATGGCTACACCTTC.